The 8 T cell receptor beta chains given below trace back to one sample, sequenced in a study of blood T cells in healthy people across ages. Combining a sample-barcoded 5' primer with a J-beta primer mix, a second PCR ran for about 7 to 12 cycles. A single record per CDR3 protein comes from TCRdb applying MiXCR to the 5' RACE reads. The table records about 800,000 distinct CDR3 sequences, 25% of them present only once. The sample was also linked to a second study, of T cells of mothers and their children.

The sample consisted of blood. The receptors stem from a boy aged 10-17 years in good health.

The rearrangement uses TRBV7-9 and TRBJ2-3; TRBD1 matches 9 bases. Per the germline V gene, CDR1 is SEHNR and CDR2 is FQNEAQ (reference sequence). The CDR3 loop spans 14 amino acids. With 7 bases clipped from V and 4 bases from J, the junction kept 6 bases outside the gene matches. The CDR3 nucleotides are TGTGCCAGCAACCGACAGGGGGGCCCAGATACGCAGTATTTT. Its protein is CASNRQGGPDTQYF. Filled out from reference TRBV7-9 and TRBJ2-3, the complete variable domain reads DTGVSQNPRHKITKRGQNVTFRCDPISEHNRLYWYRQTLGQGPEFLTYFQNEAQLEKSRLLSDRFSAERPKGSFSTLEIQRTEQGDSAMYLCASNRQGGPDTQYFGPGTRLTVL.

This rearrangement joins TRBV20-1 to TRBJ2-1, with 10 bases fitting TRBD2. There are 15 residues in the CDR3. CDR1 is DFQATT, CDR2 SNEGSKA, per germline (reference sequence). The V and J ends lost 3 bases and 2 bases, in that order; junction bases with no gene match: 4. CDR3 region: CSARGTSAAYNEQFF. The CDR3 bases are TGCAGTGCTAGGGGGACTAGCGCTGCCTACAATGAGCAGTTCTTC.

This clonotype has only a few counts. The chain joins TRBV4-1 to TRBJ2-5; D may be TRBD1 or TRBD2 (5 bases each). The CDR3 length is 16 residues. The ends were cut back, 2 bases at V and 3 bases at J, with 16 bases in the middle. Per germline, CDR1 MGHRA and CDR2 YSYEKL. The CDR3 region has the DNA TGCGCCAGCAGCCAAAGATACCGGGGCGAAGAAGAGACCCAGTACTTC. Protein: CASSQRYRGEEETQYF.

The rearrangement joins TRBV4-1 to TRBJ1-2; 7 nucleotides align to TRBD1. The J segment lost 0 bases and the V segment lost 1 base, leaving 2 bases of the junction unmatched. This CDR3 contains 15 residues. CDR1 and CDR2 (germline): MGHRA, YSYEKL. This CDR3 is CASSQVQGANYGYTF. The CDR3 DNA reads as TGCGCCAGCAGCCAAGTGCAGGGGGCTAACTATGGCTACACCTTC.

The chain carries TRBV2 and TRBJ2-5; 7 bases are shared with TRBD1. The J call is uncertain, as TRBJ2-7 better fits the DNA end. The CDR3 has 14 residues. CDR1 and CDR2 from the germline V gene are SNHLY and FYNNEI. The CDR3 is CASSLLGQIYEQYF. The DNA for the CDR3 is TGTGCCAGCAGTCTTTTGGGACAGATTTACGAGCAGTACTTC.

This clonotype was seen more than once but under ten times. The chain employs TRBV27 and TRBJ2-7, with 11 bases fitting TRBD2. CDR1 is MNHEY and CDR2 is SMNVEV in the germline V gene (reference sequence). The CDR3 sequence is 16 residues long. Germline trimming cut 5 bases from V and 2 bases from J; bases unmatched to any gene: 8. As DNA, the CDR3 is TGTGCCAGCAGTGATCTTGGGACTAGCGGAGCCTACGAGCAGTACTTC. Translating gives CASSDLGTSGAYEQYF.

Regarding this clonotype: An end of the junction differs from the germline gene, which may be a read error. The V gene is TRBV6-2 or TRBV6-3, the J gene TRBJ2-6; possible D gene TRBD2, 7 bases. The CDR3 is 17 amino acids. The germline V gene has CDR1 MNHEY and CDR2 SVGEGT. The CDR3 region is CASSPRGAPSGANVPTF. The CDR3 nucleotides are TGTGCCAGCAGTCCCCGGGGGGCTCCCTCTGGGGCCAACGTCCCGACTTTC.

The chain uses TRBV6-5 and TRBJ1-5; D is possibly TRBD1 (5 bases). V was cut by 6 bases and J by 0 bases, with 12 bases left in between. Germline assignment: CDR1 MNHEY and CDR2 SVGAGI. This CDR3 comprises 15 residues. Here the CDR3 reads CASRDTASSNQPQHF. The CDR3 DNA sequence: TGTGCCAGCAGGGACACCGCCTCTAGCAATCAGCCCCAGCATTTT.